This T cell receptor (beta chain) was documented in a study of shared clonotypes between healthy human individuals. Using immunoSEQ multiplex PCR, the repertoire was profiled, and TCRdb retains in-frame clones only, with some absent. The table includes some 2.3 million clones, over 85% detected once. V dropped 6 bases and J dropped 7; count of bases not matched to a gene: 9. This CDR3 spans 14 amino acids. Germline lookup yields CDR1 MNHEY and CDR2 SMNVEV (reference sequence). The J gene is TRBJ2-7, the V gene TRBV27; 10 bases map to TRBD2. The clonotype originates from a man between 18 and 35 years old in good health. Some clones in this sample may be carry-over from other donors' samples. Input material: naive CD4+ T cells from PBMCs. Subset indicated: CD45RA+ positively selected. DNA of the CDR3: TGTGCCAGCAGCCCGACTAGCGGGCTGGGGGAGCAGTACTTC. Protein sequence: CASSPTSGLGEQYF.